This TCR beta chain is drawn from a study of blood T cell repertoires in COVID-19. Study context: Both acute and convalescent COVID-19 samples were obtained from the United States, Italy and Spain. The cDNA or gDNA used as material had been derived from T cells, B-cell-depleted T cells, or PBMCs.

Seattle researchers signed up patients amid active infection and tracked them longitudinally. The CDR3 has 14 residues. V dropped 1 base and J dropped 10 bases, with 13 bases sitting between them. The V gene's germline CDR1 is SEHNR and CDR2 FQNEAQ (reference sequence). Per the original methods: It was from reference gene primer amplification that nucleated cell counts were estimated. TCRdb's table, derived via immunoSEQ multiplex PCR, lists solely in-frame clones and lacks some. That table furnishes V, J and clone size, whereas the DNA furnished D and trimming. The sample records 540,000 or so clones, approximately 88% being singletons.

The sequence was collected from a woman between 50 and 59 years old with COVID-19, enrolled during active disease. The J gene is TRBJ1-4, the V gene TRBV7-9; possibly TRBD1 for D (5 bases). Material for sequencing was peripheral blood. The CDR3 loop is CASSLEQGSGKLFF. DNA for the CDR3: TGTGCCAGCAGCTTAGAGCAGGGTTCTGGAAAACTGTTTTTT.